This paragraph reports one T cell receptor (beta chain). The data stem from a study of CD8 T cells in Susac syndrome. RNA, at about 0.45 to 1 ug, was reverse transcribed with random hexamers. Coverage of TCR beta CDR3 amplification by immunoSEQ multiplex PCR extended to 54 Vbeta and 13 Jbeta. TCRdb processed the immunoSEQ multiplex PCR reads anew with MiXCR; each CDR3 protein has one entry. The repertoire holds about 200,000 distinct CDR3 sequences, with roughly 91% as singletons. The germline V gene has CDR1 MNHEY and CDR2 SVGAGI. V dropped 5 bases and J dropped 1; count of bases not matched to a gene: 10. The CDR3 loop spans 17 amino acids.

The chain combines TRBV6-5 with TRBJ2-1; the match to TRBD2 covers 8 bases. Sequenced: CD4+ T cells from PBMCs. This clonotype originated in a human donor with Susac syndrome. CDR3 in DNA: TGTGCCAGCAGTCACCGCCTAAGCGGGGGATCCTACAATGAGCAGTTCTTC. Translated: CASSHRLSGGSYNEQFF.